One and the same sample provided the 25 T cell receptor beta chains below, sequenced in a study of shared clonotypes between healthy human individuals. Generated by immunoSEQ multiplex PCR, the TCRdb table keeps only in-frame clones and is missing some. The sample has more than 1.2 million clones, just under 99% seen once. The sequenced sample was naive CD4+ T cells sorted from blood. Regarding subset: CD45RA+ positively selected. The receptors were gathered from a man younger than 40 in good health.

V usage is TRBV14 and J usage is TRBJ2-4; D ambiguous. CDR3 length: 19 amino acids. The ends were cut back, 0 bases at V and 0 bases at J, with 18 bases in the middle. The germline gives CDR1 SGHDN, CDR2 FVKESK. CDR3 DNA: TGTGCCAGCAGCCAAGACTCATTCTCGACGGAGTTAGCCAAAAACATTCAGTACTTC. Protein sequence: CASSQDSFSTELAKNIQYF.

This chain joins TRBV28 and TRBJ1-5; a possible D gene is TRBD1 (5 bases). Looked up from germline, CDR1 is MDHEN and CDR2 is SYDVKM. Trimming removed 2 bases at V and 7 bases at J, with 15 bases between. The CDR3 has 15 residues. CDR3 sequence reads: CASSLTGQGFQPQHF. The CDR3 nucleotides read TGTGCCAGCAGTTTAACGGGGCAGGGATTCCAGCCCCAGCATTTT.

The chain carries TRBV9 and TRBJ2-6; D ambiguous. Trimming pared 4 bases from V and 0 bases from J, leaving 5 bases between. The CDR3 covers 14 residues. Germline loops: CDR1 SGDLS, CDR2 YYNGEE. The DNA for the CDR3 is TGTGCCAGCAGCTCCTACTCTGGGGCCAACGTCCTGACTTTC. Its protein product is CASSSYSGANVLTF.

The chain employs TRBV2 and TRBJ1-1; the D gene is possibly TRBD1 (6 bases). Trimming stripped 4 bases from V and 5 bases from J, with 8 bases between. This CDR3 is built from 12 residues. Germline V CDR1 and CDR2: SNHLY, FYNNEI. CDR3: CASSVRGTEAFF. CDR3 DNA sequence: TGTGCCAGCAGTGTGAGGGGGACTGAAGCTTTCTTT.

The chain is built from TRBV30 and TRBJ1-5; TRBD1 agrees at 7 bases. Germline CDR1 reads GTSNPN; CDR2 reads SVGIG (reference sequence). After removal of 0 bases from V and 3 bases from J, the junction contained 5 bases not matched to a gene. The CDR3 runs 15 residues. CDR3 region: CAWSVGDRVNQPQHF. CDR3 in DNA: TGTGCCTGGAGTGTCGGCGACAGGGTCAATCAGCCCCAGCATTTT. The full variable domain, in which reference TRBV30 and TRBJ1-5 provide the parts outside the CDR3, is SQTIHQWPATLVQPVGSPLSLECTVEGTSNPNLYWYRQAAGRGLQLLFYSVGIGQISSEVPQNLSASRPQDRQFILSSKKLLLSDSGFYLCAWSVGDRVNQPQHFGDGTRLSIL.

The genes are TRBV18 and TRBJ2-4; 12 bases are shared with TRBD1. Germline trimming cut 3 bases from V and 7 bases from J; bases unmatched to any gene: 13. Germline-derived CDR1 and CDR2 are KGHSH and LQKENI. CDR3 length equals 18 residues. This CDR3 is CASSPQPGQGAKVNIQYF. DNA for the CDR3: TGTGCCAGCTCACCGCAGCCGGGACAGGGGGCGAAGGTGAACATTCAGTACTTC.

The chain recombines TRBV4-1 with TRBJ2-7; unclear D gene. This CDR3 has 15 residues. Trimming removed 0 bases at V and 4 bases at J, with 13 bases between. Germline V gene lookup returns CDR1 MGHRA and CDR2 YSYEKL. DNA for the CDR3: TGCGCCAGCAGCCAAGAAGGCGATGGGCCTTACGAGCAGTACTTC. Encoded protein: CASSQEGDGPYEQYF.

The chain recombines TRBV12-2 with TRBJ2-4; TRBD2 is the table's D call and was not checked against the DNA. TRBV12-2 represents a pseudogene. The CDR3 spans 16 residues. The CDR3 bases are TGTGCAAGTCGCTTAGAATCGGGAGGAGCCAAAAACATTCAGTACTTC. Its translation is CASRLESGGAKNIQYF.

This chain's CDR3 is CASSLRLARDGELFF. The CDR3 DNA reads TGTGCCAGCAGCTTAAGACTAGCCCGGGACGGGGAGCTGTTTTTT. This chain links TRBV7-9 with TRBJ2-2, with TRBD2 matching 7 bases. CDR1 is SEHNR, CDR2 FQNEAQ, per germline (reference sequence). J was trimmed by 7 bases and V by 2 bases; bases with no gene match: 7. The CDR3 totals 15 residues.

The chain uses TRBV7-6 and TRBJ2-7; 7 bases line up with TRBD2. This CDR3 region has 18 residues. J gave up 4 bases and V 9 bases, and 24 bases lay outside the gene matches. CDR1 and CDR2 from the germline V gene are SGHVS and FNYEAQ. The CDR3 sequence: CASPLGILEREDWYEQYF. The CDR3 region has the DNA TGTGCCAGTCCCTTGGGTATACTAGAACGGGAGGATTGGTACGAGCAGTACTTC.

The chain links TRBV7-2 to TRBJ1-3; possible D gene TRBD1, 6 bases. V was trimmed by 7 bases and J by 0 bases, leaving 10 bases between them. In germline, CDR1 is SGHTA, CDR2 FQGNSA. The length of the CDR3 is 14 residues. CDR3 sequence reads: CASTGVFSGNTIYF. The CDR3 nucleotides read TGTGCCAGCACAGGGGTGTTCTCTGGAAACACCATATATTTT.

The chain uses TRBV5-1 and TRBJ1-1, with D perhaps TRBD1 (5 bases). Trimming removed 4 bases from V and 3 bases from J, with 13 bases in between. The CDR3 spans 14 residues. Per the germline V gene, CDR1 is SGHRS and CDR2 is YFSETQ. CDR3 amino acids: CASSLDMEDTEAFF. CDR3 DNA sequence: TGCGCCAGCAGCCTGGACATGGAGGACACTGAAGCTTTCTTT.

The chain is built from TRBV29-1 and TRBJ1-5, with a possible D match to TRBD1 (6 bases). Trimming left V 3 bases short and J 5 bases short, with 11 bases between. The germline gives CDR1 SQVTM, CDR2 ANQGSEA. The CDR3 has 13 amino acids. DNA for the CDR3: TGCAGCGTTGAGGGGGCAGGAGATCAGCCCCAGCATTTT. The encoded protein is CSVEGAGDQPQHF.

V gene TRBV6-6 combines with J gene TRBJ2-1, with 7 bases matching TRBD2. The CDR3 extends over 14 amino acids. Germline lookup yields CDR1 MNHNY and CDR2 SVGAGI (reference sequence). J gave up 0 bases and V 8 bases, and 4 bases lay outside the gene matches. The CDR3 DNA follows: TGTGCCAGCGGGGACTATAGCTCCTACAATGAGCAGTTCTTC. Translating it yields CASGDYSSYNEQFF.

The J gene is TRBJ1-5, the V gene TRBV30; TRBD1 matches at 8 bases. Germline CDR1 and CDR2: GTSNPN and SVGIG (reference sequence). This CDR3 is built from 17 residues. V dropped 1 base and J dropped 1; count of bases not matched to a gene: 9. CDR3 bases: TGTGCCTGGAGTGCAATTCGACAGGGGAGGAGCAATCAGCCCCAGCATTTT. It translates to CAWSAIRQGRSNQPQHF.

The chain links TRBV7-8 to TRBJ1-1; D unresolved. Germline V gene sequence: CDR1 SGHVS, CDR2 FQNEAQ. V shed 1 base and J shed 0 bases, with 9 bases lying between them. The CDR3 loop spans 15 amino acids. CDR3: CASSLEQAMNTEAFF. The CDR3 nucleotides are TGTGCCAGCAGCTTAGAACAAGCCATGAACACTGAAGCTTTCTTT.

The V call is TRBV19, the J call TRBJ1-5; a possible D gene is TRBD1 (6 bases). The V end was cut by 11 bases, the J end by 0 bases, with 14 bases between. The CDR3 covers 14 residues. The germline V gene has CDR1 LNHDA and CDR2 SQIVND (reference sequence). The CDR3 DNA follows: TGTGCCGGGGGGGACATTCATAGCAATCAGCCCCAGCATTTT. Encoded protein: CAGGDIHSNQPQHF.

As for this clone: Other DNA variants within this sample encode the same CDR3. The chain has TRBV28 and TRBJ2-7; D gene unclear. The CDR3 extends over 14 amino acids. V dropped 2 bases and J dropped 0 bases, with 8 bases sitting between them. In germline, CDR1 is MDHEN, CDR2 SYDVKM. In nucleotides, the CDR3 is TGTGCCAGCAGTTTACAGTGGAGCTCCTACGAGCAGTACTTC. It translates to CASSLQWSSYEQYF. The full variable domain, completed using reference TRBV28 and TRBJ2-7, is DVKVTQSSRYLVKRTGEKVFLECVQDMDHENMFWYRQDPGLGLRLIYFSYDVKMKEKGDIPEGYSVSREKKERFSLILESASTNQTSMYLCASSLQWSSYEQYFGPGTRLTVT.

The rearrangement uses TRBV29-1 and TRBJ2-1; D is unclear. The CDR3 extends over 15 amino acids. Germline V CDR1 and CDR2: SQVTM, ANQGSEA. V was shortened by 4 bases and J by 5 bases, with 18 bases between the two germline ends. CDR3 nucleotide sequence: TGCAGCGTTGGGCACCACGCTGGACGGAACAATGAGCAGTTCTTC. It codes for CSVGHHAGRNNEQFF.

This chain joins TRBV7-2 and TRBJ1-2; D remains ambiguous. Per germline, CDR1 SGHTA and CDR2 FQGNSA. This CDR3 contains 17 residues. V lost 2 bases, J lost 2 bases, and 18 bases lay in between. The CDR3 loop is CASSLRWGTERNYGYTF. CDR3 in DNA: TGTGCCAGCAGCTTACGTTGGGGAACGGAAAGGAACTATGGCTACACCTTC.

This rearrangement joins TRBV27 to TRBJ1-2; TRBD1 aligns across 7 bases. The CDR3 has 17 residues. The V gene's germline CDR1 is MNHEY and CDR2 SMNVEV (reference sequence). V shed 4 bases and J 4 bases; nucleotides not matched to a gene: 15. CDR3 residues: CASSSPTGTHVGYGYTF. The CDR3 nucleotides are TGTGCCAGCAGTTCGCCGACAGGGACTCATGTGGGCTATGGCTACACCTTC.

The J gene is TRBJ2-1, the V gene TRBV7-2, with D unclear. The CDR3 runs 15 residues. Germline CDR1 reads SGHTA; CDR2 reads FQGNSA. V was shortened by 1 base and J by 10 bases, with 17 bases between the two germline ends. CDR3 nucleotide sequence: TGTGCCAGCAGCTTAGTGGGTAAGGGCAGTTCCGAGCAGTTCTTC. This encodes CASSLVGKGSSEQFF.

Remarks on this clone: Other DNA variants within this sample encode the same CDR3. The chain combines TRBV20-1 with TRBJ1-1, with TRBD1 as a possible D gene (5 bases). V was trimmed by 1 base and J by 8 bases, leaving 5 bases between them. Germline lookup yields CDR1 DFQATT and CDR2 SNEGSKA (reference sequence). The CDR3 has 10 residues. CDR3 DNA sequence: TGCAGTGCTAGAGGGACAGAAGCTTTCTTT. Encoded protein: CSARGTEAFF.

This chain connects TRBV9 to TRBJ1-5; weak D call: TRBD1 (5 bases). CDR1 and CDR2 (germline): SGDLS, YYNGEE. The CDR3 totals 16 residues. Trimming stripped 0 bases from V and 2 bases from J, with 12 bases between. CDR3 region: CASSVGATGGNQPQHF. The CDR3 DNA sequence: TGTGCCAGCAGCGTAGGAGCAACGGGGGGCAATCAGCCCCAGCATTTT.

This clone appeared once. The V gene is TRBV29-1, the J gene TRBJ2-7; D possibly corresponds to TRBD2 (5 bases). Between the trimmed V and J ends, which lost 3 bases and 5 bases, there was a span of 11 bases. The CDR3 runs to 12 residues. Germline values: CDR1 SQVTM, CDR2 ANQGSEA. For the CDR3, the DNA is TGCAGCGTTGATGGCCTGCGGGACGAGCAGTACTTC. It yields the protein CSVDGLRDEQYF.